This T cell receptor (beta chain) was observed in a study of T cell changes during pregnancy in multiple sclerosis. Sequencing was performed with immunoSEQ multiplex PCR; in TCRdb, only in-frame clones are kept and a portion is missing. The table shows 55,000 to 70,000 clones, with approximately 92% occurring only once. The V end was cut by 3 bases, the J end by 8 bases, with 10 bases between. The CDR3 length is 12 residues. Germline V lookup: CDR1 SGHDN, CDR2 FVKESK. The source is a female donor in good health, enrolled as a control in a pregnancy study. This chain links TRBV14 with TRBJ1-1, with a possible D match to TRBD1 (5 bases). Sequenced material: CD8+ T cells from peripheral blood mononuclear cells, taken in the third trimester of pregnancy. CDR3 sequence: CASSQGGYEAFF. CDR3 in DNA: TGTGCCAGCAGCCAGGGGGGATACGAAGCTTTCTTT.